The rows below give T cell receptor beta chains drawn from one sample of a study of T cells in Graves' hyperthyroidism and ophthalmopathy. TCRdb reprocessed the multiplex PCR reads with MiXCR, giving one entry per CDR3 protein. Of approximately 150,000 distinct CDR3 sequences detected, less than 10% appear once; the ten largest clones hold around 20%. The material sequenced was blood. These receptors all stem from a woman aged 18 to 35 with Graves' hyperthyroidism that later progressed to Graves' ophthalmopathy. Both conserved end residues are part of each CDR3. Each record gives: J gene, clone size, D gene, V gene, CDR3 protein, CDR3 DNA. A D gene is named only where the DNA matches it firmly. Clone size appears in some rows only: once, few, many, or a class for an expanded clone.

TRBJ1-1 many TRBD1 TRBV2 CATSRGTGSLNTEAFF TGTGCCACCTCAAGGGGGACAGGAAGTTTGAACACTGAAGCTTTCTTT
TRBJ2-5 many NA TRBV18 CASSPRAAEETQYF TGTGCCAGCTCACCAAGGGCGGCAGAAGAGACCCAGTACTTC
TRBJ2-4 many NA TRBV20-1 CSVKAGINIQYF TGCAGTGTAAAGGCGGGAATAAACATTCAGTACTTC
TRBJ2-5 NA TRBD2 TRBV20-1 CSARPGLAAQETQYF TGCAGTGCTAGACCGGGACTAGCGGCCCAAGAGACCCAGTACTTC
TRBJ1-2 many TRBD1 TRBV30 CASTGGAGYTF TGTGCCTCGACAGGGGGCGCGGGCTACACCTTC
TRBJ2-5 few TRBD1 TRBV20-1 CSARSVTTHRDSYQETQYF TGCAGTGCTAGGTCGGTCACCACACACCGGGACAGCTACCAAGAGACCCAGTACTTC
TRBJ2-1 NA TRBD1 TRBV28 CASSSPPGTGGHNEQFF TGTGCCAGCAGTTCGCCGCCCGGGACAGGGGGCCACAATGAGCAGTTCTTC
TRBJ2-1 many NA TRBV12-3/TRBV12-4 CASSLITGRDEQFF TGTGCCAGCAGTTTAATTACAGGCAGGGATGAGCAGTTCTTC
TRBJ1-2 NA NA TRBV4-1 CASSQGRWGAGYGYTF TGCGCCAGCAGCCAAGGCCGGTGGGGCGCAGGCTATGGCTACACCTTC
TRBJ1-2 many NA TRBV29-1 CIVLGGGIYGYTF TGCATCGTTCTTGGGGGGGGGATCTATGGCTACACCTTC
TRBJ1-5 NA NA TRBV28 CASSLSPTGQTYSNQPQHF TGTGCCAGCAGTTTATCCCCTACGGGACAAACCTATAGCAATCAGCCCCAGCATTTT
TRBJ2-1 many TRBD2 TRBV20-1 CSASSGIDNEQFF TGCAGTGCCAGTAGCGGGATTGACAATGAGCAGTTCTTC
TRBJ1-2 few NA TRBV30 CAWAYLTIYGYTF TGTGCCTGGGCATACCTAACTATCTATGGCTACACCTTC
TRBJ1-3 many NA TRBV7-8 CASSLAGSGNTIYF TGTGCCAGCAGCTTAGCAGGGTCTGGAAACACCATATATTTT